These 14 T cell receptor beta chains originate from one sample sequenced in a study of T cell repertoires in cytomegalovirus infection. No antigens are known for them. In TCRdb, the reads were re-called with MiXCR into one record per CDR3 protein. This table holds 300,000 to 400,000 distinct CDR3 sequences, about 27% found once. Sequenced here: cultured PBMCs, sampled from culture after CMV antigen stimulation. The receptor source for this set is a human donor in good health (CMV status not recorded). Some clones in this sample may be carry-over from other donors' samples.

This chain connects TRBV6-5 to TRBJ2-7; 10 bases match TRBD1. The CDR3 spans 15 residues. The J segment lost 1 base and the V segment lost 4 bases, leaving 4 bases of the junction unmatched. Germline V gene lookup returns CDR1 MNHEY and CDR2 SVGAGI. CDR3 loop: CASSFGTGVSYEQYF. For the CDR3, the DNA is TGTGCCAGCAGTTTCGGGACAGGGGTTTCCTACGAGCAGTACTTC.

V is TRBV6-6 and J is TRBJ2-6, with 8 nucleotides matching TRBD1. Germline CDR1 is MNHNY and CDR2 is SVGAGI (reference sequence). V trimming: 0 bases; J trimming: 3 bases; junction bases outside the gene matches: 7. The CDR3 is made up of 18 amino acids. The CDR3 region has the DNA TGTGCCAGCAGTTACTCGGGGCAGGGGGCGCGTGGGGCCAACGTCCTGACTTTC. Its translation: CASSYSGQGARGANVLTF.

The V and J genes are TRBV11-2 and TRBJ2-5, with D possibly being TRBD1 or TRBD2 (5 bases each). The CDR3 spans 15 residues. V lost 5 bases, J lost 5 bases, and 18 bases lay in between. CDR1 and CDR2 (germline): SGHAT, FQNNGV. The CDR3 loop reads CASSPFGGTGETQYF. CDR3 DNA: TGTGCCAGCAGCCCTTTCGGTGGGACCGGGGAGACCCAGTACTTC.

In this sample, this clonotype turned up many times. In nucleotides, the CDR3 is TGTGCCAGCAGTTTGCCGGGCCCCTGGAACATTCAGTACTTC. As protein: CASSLPGPWNIQYF. The chain couples TRBV12-3 or TRBV12-4 to TRBJ2-4; D not resolved. The CDR3 spans 14 residues. The V end lost 3 bases, the J end lost 7 bases, and 13 bases lay between the germline ends.

This clonotype has ten or more counts. The genes are TRBV7-2 and TRBJ1-1; D remains unclear. Germline V gene data show CDR1 as SGHTA and CDR2 as FQGNSA. The CDR3 spans 13 residues. V was shortened by 7 bases and J by 1 base, with 10 bases between the two germline ends. CDR3 coding DNA: TGTGCCAGCACCCGGACGAGGAACACTGAAGCTTTCTTT. This gives the protein CASTRTRNTEAFF.

This clonotype was counted many times. The chain combines TRBV7-9 with TRBJ2-2; TRBD2 is a possible D gene (5 bases). Germline V lookup: CDR1 SEHNR, CDR2 FQNEAQ (reference sequence). Trimming shortened V by 7 bases and J by 1 base, and 10 bases separated the two germline ends. The CDR3 runs to 14 residues. This CDR3 is CASTLGGNTGELFF. CDR3 bases: TGTGCCAGCACCCTAGGAGGGAACACCGGGGAGCTGTTTTTT.

The chain is built from TRBV27 and TRBJ1-5; no firm D call. In germline, CDR1 is MNHEY, CDR2 SMNVEV (reference sequence). The ends were cut back, 6 bases at V and 2 bases at J, with 17 bases in the middle. The CDR3 loop spans 16 amino acids. The CDR3 DNA follows: TGTGCCAGCAGCTCGGGCCCGTTTATCGGCAATCAGCCCCAGCATTTT. Translated, it gives CASSSGPFIGNQPQHF.

The chain carries TRBV15 and TRBJ1-5, with D uncertain. The CDR3 has 13 residues. Germline CDR1 LNHNV, CDR2 YYDKDF (reference sequence). Trimming took off 5 bases at V and 3 bases at J, with 8 bases between the two ends. CDR3 bases: TGTGCCACCAGCGCAGGCAACAATCAGCCCCAGCATTTT. This codes for CATSAGNNQPQHF.

V is TRBV7-6 and J is TRBJ2-3; TRBD2 matches at 9 bases. The CDR3 runs 17 residues. Losses at the gene ends were 0 bases for V and 2 bases for J; bases not matched to a gene: 6. Germline CDR1 is SGHVS and CDR2 is FNYEAQ. CDR3 sequence (DNA): TGTGCCAGCAGCTTAGCTAGCGGGAGTACCTTCACAGATACGCAGTATTTT. Its translation is CASSLASGSTFTDTQYF.

The chain recombines TRBV7-3 with TRBJ2-1, with D possibly TRBD2 on 7 matching bases. Per the germline V gene, CDR1 is SGHTA and CDR2 is FQGTGA. V gave up 5 bases and J gave up 2 bases, with 16 bases separating them. The CDR3 totals 16 residues. In nucleotides, the CDR3 is TGTGCCAGCAGCCCAACGGGGGCGGGGGCCTACAATGAGCAGTTCTTC. The encoded protein is CASSPTGAGAYNEQFF. Full variable domain (rest looked up from reference TRBV7-3 and TRBJ2-1): GAGVSQTPSNKVTEKGKYVELRCDPISGHTALYWYRQSLGQGPEFLIYFQGTGAADDSGLPNDRFFAVRPEGSVSTLKIQRTERGDSAVYLCASSPTGAGAYNEQFFGPGTRLTVL.

This clonotype has more than one count but fewer than ten. The chain employs TRBV10-3 and TRBJ2-5; D not resolved. V was pared by 9 bases and J by 0 bases, with 14 bases between. The CDR3 is 14 residues long. The V gene's germline CDR1 is ENHRY and CDR2 SYGVKD. Written as DNA, the CDR3 is TGTGCCATTTGGGGTGGGCGAGACCAAGAGACCCAGTACTTC. Encoded protein: CAIWGGRDQETQYF.

The chain employs TRBV27 and TRBJ2-2; D is perhaps TRBD1 (6 bases). The V end lost 6 bases, the J end lost 0 bases, and 11 bases lay between the germline ends. There are 15 residues in the CDR3. CDR1 MNHEY and CDR2 SMNVEV come from the germline V gene (reference sequence). In nucleotides, the CDR3 is TGTGCCAGCAGCGACAGGTTCGCGAACACCGGGGAGCTGTTTTTT. Its protein is CASSDRFANTGELFF.

The chain carries TRBV20-1 and TRBJ1-6; D possibly corresponds to TRBD1 (6 bases). Trimming took 6 bases from V and 6 from J, leaving 12 bases between them. Per germline, CDR1 DFQATT and CDR2 SNEGSKA (reference sequence). This CDR3 is built from 13 residues. This CDR3 is CSARGGFNSPLHF. The CDR3 bases are TGCAGTGCCAGGGGCGGTTTTAATTCACCCCTCCACTTT.

V is TRBV20-1 and J is TRBJ1-1, with 7 bases that match TRBD1. V dropped 2 bases and J dropped 3; count of bases not matched to a gene: 6. The germline V gene encodes CDR1 DFQATT and CDR2 SNEGSKA (reference sequence). There are 14 residues in the CDR3. The CDR3 bases are TGCAGTGCTAGACGTCGTGGGACAGACACTGAAGCTTTCTTT. It translates to CSARRRGTDTEAFF.